This TCR beta chain stems from a study of blood T cell repertoires in COVID-19 (TCRdb year 2020). Notes on the research overall: The collaborator samples originated in the United States, Italy and Spain and spanned the acute and convalescent phases of COVID-19. The samples were drawn from two sources: the first 160 participants of the ongoing ImmuneRACE study, and 950 to 1,500 subjects contributed by 6 global collaborators. Subjects who had been exposed to COVID-19, were actively infected with it, or had recovered from it provided the deeply sampled blood TCRbeta repertoires that made up the dataset. Nearly every sample came with metadata listing a de-identified subject ID, COVID-19 status, age in years and sex. HLA class I and class II types, where available, came from metadata supplied by the sample provider rather than from assay-based typing. The material from the prospective study consisted of cDNA or gDNA derived from T cells, B-cell-depleted T cells, or PBMCs. The repertoires were released in a freely available public database meant as a resource for research on the immune response to SARS-CoV-2. The paper's findings and limits, for the study overall: The amount of clinical and demographic metadata varied by source and participant and was provided uncurated.

Whole blood was collected in K2EDTA tubes by collaborating institutions according to the institutions' own protocols. For TCRbeta analysis, collaborators shipped samples in one of three forms: frozen whole blood, isolated PBMCs, or DNA extracted from either of those sample types. TCRbeta CDR3 regions were amplified from genomic DNA by means of the immunoSEQ Assay, a bias-controlled multiplex PCR. From the authors' description of their analysis: Within the assay, amplification of reference gene primers was used to estimate how many nucleated cells each sample contained. To quantify the absolute abundance of each unique TCRbeta CDR3 rearrangement, sequence reads were collapsed and filtered. For each sample, productive Simpson clonality was calculated as the square root of Simpson's diversity index over productive rearrangements. Held by TCRdb, this immuneACCESS table contains in-frame sequences only and omits some clones. Under half of the omission traces to an unresolved V gene where checked; the cause of the rest is unknown. V and J calls and clone size come straight from that table; D and trimming were deduced from the DNA. The sample table holds 200,000 to 250,000 clones, of which 85% to 90% were seen once. About 7.1% of the sample is in the top ten clones.

The CDR3 contains 16 residues, cysteine and phenylalanine counted. Only the CDR3 region is kept as DNA, spanning 48 bases read in frame from base 1. Per the germline V gene, KGHDR is the CDR1 and SFDVKD is the CDR2. The germline V end is reduced by 9 bases and the J end by 0 bases; junction bases left unmatched: 3. In the case of this clone: There is no known antigen for this receptor. Per-base quality was not reported, and no clone a single base away is much larger than it.

The source of this sequence is a woman aged 70-85 years with active or convalescent COVID-19. The rearranged segments are TRBV24-1 and TRBJ2-6, with 11 bases in between that match TRBD1. The sequenced sample consisted of peripheral blood. The CDR3 here reads CATGQGARSGANVLTF. The nucleotide sequence is TGTGCCACCGGACAGGGGGCGCGCTCTGGGGCCAACGTCCTGACTTTC.